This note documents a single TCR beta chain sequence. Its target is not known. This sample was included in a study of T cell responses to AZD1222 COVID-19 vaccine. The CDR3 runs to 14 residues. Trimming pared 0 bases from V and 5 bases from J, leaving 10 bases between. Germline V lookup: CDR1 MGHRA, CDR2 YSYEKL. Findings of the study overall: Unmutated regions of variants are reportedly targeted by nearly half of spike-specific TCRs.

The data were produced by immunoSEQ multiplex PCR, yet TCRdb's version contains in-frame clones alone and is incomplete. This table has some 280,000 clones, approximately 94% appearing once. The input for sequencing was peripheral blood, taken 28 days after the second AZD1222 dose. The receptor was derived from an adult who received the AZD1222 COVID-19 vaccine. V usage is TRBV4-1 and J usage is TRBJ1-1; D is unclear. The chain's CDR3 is CASSQDSWQTEAFF. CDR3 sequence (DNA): TGCGCCAGCAGCCAAGATTCATGGCAGACTGAAGCTTTCTTT.